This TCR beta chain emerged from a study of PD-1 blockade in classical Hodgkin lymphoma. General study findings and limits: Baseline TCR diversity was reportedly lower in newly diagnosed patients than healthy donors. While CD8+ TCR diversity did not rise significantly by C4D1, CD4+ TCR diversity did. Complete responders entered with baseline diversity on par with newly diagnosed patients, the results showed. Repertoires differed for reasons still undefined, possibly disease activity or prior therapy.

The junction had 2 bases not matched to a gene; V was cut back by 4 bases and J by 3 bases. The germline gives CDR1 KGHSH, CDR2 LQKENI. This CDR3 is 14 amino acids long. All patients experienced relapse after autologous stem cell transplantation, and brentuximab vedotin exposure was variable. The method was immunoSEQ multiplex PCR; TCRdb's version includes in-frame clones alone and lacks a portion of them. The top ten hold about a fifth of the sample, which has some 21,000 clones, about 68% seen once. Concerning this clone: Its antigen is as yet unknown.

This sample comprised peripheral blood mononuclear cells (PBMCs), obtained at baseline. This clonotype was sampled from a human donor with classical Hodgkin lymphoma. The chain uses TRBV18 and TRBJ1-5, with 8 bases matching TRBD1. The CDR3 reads CASSLGQDNQPQHF. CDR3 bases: TGTGCCAGCTCACTGGGACAGGACAATCAGCCCCAGCATTTT.